This T cell receptor (beta chain) was captured by sequencing in a study of blood T cell repertoires in COVID-19. Study as a whole: Researchers got acute and convalescent COVID-19 samples from the United States, Italy and Spain. T cells, B-cell-depleted T cells, or PBMCs provided the cDNA or gDNA that served as material.

Germline V CDR1 and CDR2: SGHTA, FQGNSA. This CDR3 is built from 14 residues. Unmatched junction bases numbered 5, after V lost 5 bases and J lost 5 bases. Per the original data handling: Nucleated cell counts were estimated from reference gene primer amplification. Profiling relied on immunoSEQ multiplex PCR, and the TCRdb table lists in-frame clones only, not all of them. The D gene and trimming were derived from the DNA, and the V and J assignments and clone size from that table. This table holds over 200,000 clones, around 86% found once. The TCR comes from a woman aged 25 to 39 who had recovered from COVID-19. Specimen: peripheral blood. The chain uses TRBV7-2 and TRBJ2-5, with 10 bases identical to TRBD2. The CDR3 reads CASSIGLAVETQYF. For the CDR3, the DNA is TGTGCCAGCAGCATAGGACTAGCGGTTGAGACCCAGTACTTC.